One and the same sample provided the 6 T cell receptor beta chains below, sequenced in a study of radiation and T cells in renal cell carcinoma. Produced via immunoSEQ multiplex PCR; TCRdb's table is partial and in-frame only. The top ten hold 16% of the sample, which has some 10,000 clones, roughly 63% seen once. Indicated treatment: 15 Gy SBRT to primary tumor, nephrectomy 4 weeks later. The material sequenced was tumor tissue, taken from a patient whose treatment included radiotherapy and nephrectomy. The source is a woman aged 45-59 years with renal cell carcinoma.

Notes on this clone: A junction boundary mismatches the germline segment, possibly from a read error. This chain links TRBV6-5 with TRBJ2-7; D is unclear. The germline gives CDR1 MNHEY, CDR2 SVGAGI. CDR3 length: 14 amino acids. The CDR3 region is CASSYSEDSYEQYF. CDR3 DNA sequence: TGTGCCAGCAGTTACTCAGAAGACTCCTACGAGCAGTATTTC.

The rearrangement joins TRBV7-9 to TRBJ1-2; no clear D gene. CDR3 length equals 14 residues. Germline CDR1 reads SEHNR; CDR2 reads FQNEAQ (reference sequence). V was pared by 2 bases and J by 8 bases, with 15 bases between. CDR3 protein: CASSLPLDGRGYTF. CDR3 DNA sequence: TGTGCCAGCAGCTTACCCCTCGACGGCCGGGGCTACACCTTC.

The chain joins TRBV4-2 to TRBJ1-2, with D maybe TRBD1 (5 bases). Trimming cost V 0 bases and J 6 bases, with 17 bases left between them. This CDR3 is built from 16 residues. CDR1 LGHNA and CDR2 YNFKEQ come from the germline V gene. CDR3 amino acids: CASSQDFGREGHGYTF. The CDR3 DNA is TGTGCCAGCAGCCAAGATTTTGGCAGGGAGGGTCATGGCTACACCTTC.

The chain joins TRBV4-3 to TRBJ1-2; D perhaps matches TRBD1 (6 bases). Trimming pared 4 bases from V and 8 bases from J, leaving 17 bases between. Looked up from germline, CDR1 is LGHNA and CDR2 is YSLEER. The CDR3 is 14 amino acids. CDR3 in amino acids: CASSPATGGYGYTF. DNA of the CDR3: TGCGCCAGCAGCCCCGCGACAGGTGGTTACGGCTACACCTTC.

This clone turned up a few times. V gene TRBV11-2 combines with J gene TRBJ2-7, with 8 bases identical to TRBD2. J lost 2 bases, V lost 5 bases, and 5 bases had no gene match. The CDR3 has 14 residues. Germline loops: CDR1 SGHAT, CDR2 FQNNGV. As DNA, the CDR3 is TGTGCCAGCAGCCTCGGACTAGCCCCCTACGAGCAGTACTTC. This encodes CASSLGLAPYEQYF.

The V gene is TRBV5-1, the J gene TRBJ2-3, with D perhaps matching TRBD1 (6 bases). CDR1 and CDR2 (germline): SGHRS, YFSETQ. V lost 4 bases, J lost 2 bases, and 11 bases lay in between. This CDR3 is 14 amino acids long. CDR3 sequence reads: CASSQGTNTDTQYF. The DNA of the CDR3 is TGCGCCAGCAGCCAGGGGACCAACACAGATACGCAGTATTTT.